Shown below are 5 T cell receptor beta chains from a single sample sequenced in a study of blood T cells in healthy people across ages. Through a sample-barcoded 5' primer and a J-beta primer mix, a second PCR was run for 7 to 11 cycles. TCRdb fed the 5' RACE reads into MiXCR, producing one record per CDR3 protein. The data contain over 600,000 distinct CDR3 sequences, around two fifths of them singletons. Input material: blood. Receptors originate from a man older than 75 in good health.

The chain is built from TRBV20-1 and TRBJ2-7; the D is unclear. The CDR3 sequence is 16 residues long. Germline CDR1 and CDR2: DFQATT and SNEGSKA (reference sequence). The V end lost 0 bases, the J end lost 0 bases, and 15 bases lay between the germline ends. CDR3 coding DNA: TGCAGTGCTAGAGATCCGGTGGATTACCCCTCCTACGAGCAGTACTTC. Its translation: CSARDPVDYPSYEQYF.

This rearrangement joins TRBV7-9 to TRBJ2-3, with 9 positions matching TRBD2. CDR3 length: 15 residues. Per the germline V gene, CDR1 is SEHNR and CDR2 is FQNEAQ (reference sequence). The J segment lost 6 bases and the V segment lost 4 bases, leaving 8 bases of the junction unmatched. CDR3 protein: CASSSTSGPWDTQYF. CDR3 in DNA: TGTGCCAGCAGCTCAACTAGCGGGCCCTGGGATACGCAGTATTTT.

There are a few counts of this clonotype. This chain uses TRBV29-1 with TRBJ2-7, with TRBD1 identical over 7 bases. CDR3 length equals 15 residues. J lost 5 bases, V lost 6 bases, and 16 bases had no gene match. Germline values: CDR1 SQVTM, CDR2 ANQGSEA. CDR3 DNA: TGCAGCGTCTTTGCCCCAGGGGGTAGGTACCACGAGCAGTACTTC. Its translation: CSVFAPGGRYHEQYF.

The chain carries TRBV6-2 or TRBV6-3 and TRBJ2-1, with a weak D call TRBD2 (6 bases). This CDR3 comprises 16 residues. The germline V gene encodes CDR1 MNHEY and CDR2 SVGEGT. Trimming cost V 5 bases and J 8 bases, with 22 bases left between them. CDR3 loop: CASSLNNPLSSDEQFF. CDR3 DNA: TGTGCCAGCAGTCTCAATAACCCCCTTTCTAGCGATGAGCAGTTCTTC.

This clonotype was seen at least ten times. The J gene is TRBJ2-3, the V gene TRBV6-6; 7 bases align to TRBD2. The V gene end was trimmed by 6 bases and the J gene end by 0 bases; junction bases not matched to a gene: 6. The CDR3 contains 15 residues. Germline V gives CDR1 MNHNY, CDR2 SVGAGI (reference sequence). The CDR3 nucleotides are TGTGCCAGCAGCCCAAGCGGGGTTAGCACAGATACGCAGTATTTT. Its translation: CASSPSGVSTDTQYF.